Sequencing of this T cell receptor beta chain was carried out in a study of cytomegalovirus exposure and HLA in healthy donors (dated by TCRdb to 2017 to 2019). For the study in its entirety: An earlier analysis of several hundred of the donors reported 250 to 300 Gb of sequence data and roughly 110 million unique TCR beta sequences from about 200 million T cells. An earlier analysis of 587 of the donors used high-throughput TCR beta sequencing to judge whether each TCR beta V gene segment behaved as functional or pseudogenic. Of the approximately 400 genotyped donors, 65% to 90% were placed in the genetic ancestry cluster associated with self-reported Caucasian donors. A separate validation cohort of 100 to 150 different subjects was used in addition to the roughly 720-subject first cohort. A later genetic analysis used genome-wide SNP genotypes for about three fifths of the 666 donors, treating that subset as a discovery cohort. The study aimed to test whether signatures of past pathogen exposure could be identified by cataloging public T cell receptors. HLA typing included class I and class II loci at four-digit resolution. To predict cytomegalovirus infection status, the study brought together high-throughput TCR immunosequencing, statistical association of individual TCRs with disease status, and machine learning. In a later analysis, previously published TCR beta repertoires from 670 or so donors were re-analyzed and high-resolution HLA genotyping was added so that TCR occurrence patterns could be studied. The number of typed donors differed by locus: about 620-640 for A, B, C, DRB1 and DQB1; roughly 510 for DQA1; 606 for DPA1; and approximately 450 for DPB1. On average, roughly 250,000 unique TCR beta nucleotide sequences were sequenced per donor among more than 350 genotyped donors of the cohort, with about 17% of those sequences being non-productive. All discovery cohort repertoires had been generated on a single sequencing platform. In the later analysis, no new phenotypic data were used to find candidate immune exposures; instead, reliance was placed on TCR beta sequences and their occurrence across donors. An early release covering approximately 600 HLA-typed donors comprised roughly 300 gigabases of sequencing data and approximately 80 million unique TCR sequences. The study profiled the T cell repertoires of approximately 700 subjects by immunosequencing and related them to cytomegalovirus serostatus. Roughly five DR-DQ haplotypes were handled as single units for association and clustering, since linkage in the cohort was strong. Donor age, sex, ethnicity and CMV serostatus were compiled together with the repertoire data. On the study overall, not on this receptor specifically: At a false discovery rate of 0.05, a later analysis linked 15,000 to 20,000 TCR beta sequences to specific HLA alleles. CMV serostatus was the only immune exposure information available for the cohort. The authors suggested that the approach could potentially be generalized to other disease states and immunological phenotypes. HLA typing was unavailable for some donors at each locus, so association tests used only the typed subset. In an earlier analysis of 450 to 750 of the donors, most TCR beta V segments appeared in productive rearrangements about 87% or about 30% of the time, broadly matching IMGT annotations. Because the 87-base-pair reads could not distinguish some IMGT-functional V segments, including TRBV6-2 and TRBV6-3, those segments were excluded. Cytomegalovirus status was reported to be diagnosed by the classifier with high specificity and sensitivity in both the original and validation cohorts. A later analysis found that TCR association rates varied across HLA loci, with DRB1 alleles showing the most associated TCRs and HLA-C alleles the fewest. In a later analysis, several top co-occurrence clusters were reported to appear linked to parvovirus B19, influenza, CMV and Epstein-Barr virus. Compared with the roughly 710-donor mean, donors in an Asian-associated ancestry cluster had fewer N-insertions in productive TCRs, according to a later genetic analysis. A cluster of highly shared sequence variants was judged likely to represent a technical artifact of the sequencing pipeline. Most CMV-associated TCR beta chains appeared to be HLA-restricted in a later analysis, and the HLA associations seemed to be driven largely by CMV exposure. A few of the identified cytomegalovirus-associated TCR beta chains were confirmed in vitro to be specific for cytomegalovirus antigens. When HLA alleles, especially DR and DQ, strongly co-occurred, TCR associations were difficult to assign to individual alleles. In a later analysis, HLA-associated TCR beta chains showed more clonal expansion and lower generation probabilities than non-associated chains that were equally common. Correlated functional status among segregating V segments might be attributable to linkage disequilibrium, but an unknown experimental factor could not be ruled out. Most TCR sequences were seen in very few donors, while some public TCRs were found in many individuals. Sequencing depth was assumed to be roughly uniform across donors in the presence/absence analyses, though that assumption may not hold. Because counts were too low, around 17 rarely observed V segments, including chromosome 9 orphons, were left out of the earlier analysis of over 550 of the donors. A further reported finding was that TCR beta sequences accurately predicted the HLA-A and HLA-B alleles for most subjects in the first cohort. In a later genetic analysis, a missense DCLRE1C variant was associated with V-gene and J-gene trimming of TCR beta chains, and the association was replicated in an independent cohort. Only TCR beta chains were sequenced in this cohort, and the absence of alpha or paired-chain data limited detectable features. The study listed over 150 TCR beta chains as associated with cytomegalovirus.

V is cut back by 7 bases and J by 8 bases, with 5 bases in the junction unmatched. Its CDR3 holds 12 amino acids, cysteine through phenylalanine. The DNA shown is the 36-base CDR3, in frame from base 1. Taken from the germline V gene, the CDR1 and CDR2 loops are SNHLY and FYNNEI. Turning to this clone: No antigen is known for it. Base qualities were left out, and no much larger clone turns up one base away.

Library preparation used the immunoSEQ multiplex PCR assay. A mixture of 60 forward primers for TCR Vbeta segments and 13 reverse primers for TCR Jbeta segments was used in the multiplex PCR. The CDR3 region of rearranged TCR beta genes was amplified from genomic DNA by a multiplex PCR assay. The amplified TCR beta libraries were sequenced on the Illumina HiSeq System as 87-base-pair reads. In the source study's methods: A later analysis tallied 70 million to 100 million unique TCR beta chains across the 610 or so repertoires, and about 12 million of those chains were shared by two or more donors. A nearest-neighbor algorithm error-corrected the raw reads and collapsed the reads into unique sequences, merging closely related sequences to remove PCR and sequencing errors. Alignment of CDR3 sequences to IMGT reference sequences was used to assign V, D and J gene segments. For a sequence to be retained, at least a six-nucleotide match to both a V gene segment and a J gene segment was required. A rearrangement was called productive if the CDR3 had no stop codons and remained in frame with V and J, and every other rearrangement was called non-productive. Following IMGT convention, CDR3 was defined as the stretch from the second conserved V-encoded cysteine to the conserved J-encoded phenylalanine. In an earlier analysis of some 550 of the donors, sequences lacking an unambiguous match to a single V gene segment were excluded. In an earlier analysis of 587 of the donors, a V segment was called functional when productive rearrangements were above 56.7%, and segregating when the standard deviation between donors exceeded 5%. A statistical classification framework was built for diagnosing cytomegalovirus status from the catalog of TCR beta chain sequences. A later analysis assigned V and J genes by comparing TCR nucleotide sequences with IMGT/GENE-DB human TR gene sequences. The TCRdist pipeline was used in a later analysis to assign CDR3 sequences and most-parsimonious VDJ recombination scenarios. In a later analysis, each TCR beta chain was defined by its CDR3 amino acid sequence together with its V-gene family, and reads without a unique V-gene family were excluded. In a later analysis, nearly 600 highly shared, low-generation-probability nucleotide sequences were removed to address suspected cross-contamination and a sequencing artifact. For each public chain, a later analysis derived a clonal expansion index from normalized ranks of inferred template counts within each repertoire. Generation probabilities in a later analysis came from a VDJ recombination model fitted to out-of-frame rearrangements, and those results were checked against IGoR. In a later analysis, TCR-TCR, TCR-HLA and TCR-CMV co-occurrence was scored with hypergeometric tests, and a repertoire-size bias correction was applied to TCR pairs. A later analysis estimated false discovery rates by permuting HLA or CMV assignments 20 times. A later analysis grouped co-occurring TCRs with DBSCAN, adding TCRdist sequence similarity when clustering within HLA-allele-positive subsets. For co-occurrence clustering, repertoires with fewer than 30,000 or more than 120,000 public chains were excluded, along with roughly 5 repertoires with anomalous nucleotide sharing. This is the immuneACCESS table as TCRdb keeps it, with only in-frame sequences that have V and J called. A part of the clones is gone; compared with another copy, unresolved V genes explain less than half, and the rest is unexplained. From that table come the V and J calls and clone size; the DNA was used to work out D and trimming. For this sample the table gives approximately 110,000 clones, of which about four fifths were detected only once. Clones ranked in the top ten supply 22% of the sample.

The cohort consisted of 650 to 700 healthy bone marrow donors. Cohort members were all nominally healthy when sampled, although unrecorded immune exposures were likely present. The donor tested CMV seropositive, placing the donor among the 290 or so seropositive members of the cohort. A peripheral blood sample was collected from each donor, and TCR beta sequencing was performed on peripheral blood mononuclear cells. Genomic DNA was extracted from the blood cell samples with the Qiagen DNeasy Blood Extraction Kit. The chain is made from TRBV2 and TRBJ2-1; 7 central bases correspond to TRBD2. This TCR came from a man aged 30 to 39 in good health and CMV-seropositive. The sample taken for sequencing was PBMCs. The CDR3 protein sequence reads: CASKRGGHEQFF. The nucleotide sequence is given as TGTGCCAGCAAACGGGGAGGGCATGAGCAGTTCTTC.